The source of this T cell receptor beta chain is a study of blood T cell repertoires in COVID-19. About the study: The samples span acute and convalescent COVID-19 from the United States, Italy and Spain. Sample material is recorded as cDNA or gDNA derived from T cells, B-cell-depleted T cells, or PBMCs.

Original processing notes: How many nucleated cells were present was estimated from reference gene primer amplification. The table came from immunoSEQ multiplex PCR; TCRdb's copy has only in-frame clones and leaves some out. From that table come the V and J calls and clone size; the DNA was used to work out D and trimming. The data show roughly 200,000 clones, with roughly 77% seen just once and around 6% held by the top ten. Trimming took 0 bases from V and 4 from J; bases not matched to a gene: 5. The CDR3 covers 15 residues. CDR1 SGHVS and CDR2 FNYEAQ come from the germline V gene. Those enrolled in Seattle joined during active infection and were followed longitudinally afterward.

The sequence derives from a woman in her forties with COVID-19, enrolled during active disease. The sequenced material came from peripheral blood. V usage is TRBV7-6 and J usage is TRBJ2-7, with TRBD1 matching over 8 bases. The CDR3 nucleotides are TGTGCCAGCAGCTTAGCTCCCGGGACAGGATACGAGCAGTACTTC. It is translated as CASSLAPGTGYEQYF.